This T cell receptor (beta chain) was identified during a study of post-analysis software for immune sequencing data (dated by TCRdb to about 2015). About the full investigation: Recorded disease courses included relapsing-remitting, secondary progressive and progressive-relapsing multiple sclerosis, with some patients lacking subtype annotation. Patient repertoires were compared against some twelve previously published healthy control repertoires from donors aged roughly 6 to 26 years. A subset of samples was prepared in parallel using single-end sample barcoding, then pooled and co-amplified after Illumina adapter ligation.

Library preparation employed PCR. Instrument used: Illumina HiSeq 2500. To reduce PCR and sequencing biases, unique molecular identifiers were incorporated into the TCR beta cDNA libraries. Every 1 to 10 million input T cells yielded approximately 500,000 cDNA molecules, meaning each molecule approximated one T cell. The patient libraries were prepared and sequenced with the same protocol used for the earlier healthy control dataset. Samples belonging to the same batch were prepared together, multiplexed and sequenced on a shared HiSeq lane. The authors processed their data as follows. Raw barcoded reads were processed with MIGEC, discarding single-read molecular identifier groups before consensus assembly and CDR3 extraction. Clonotype tables were post-analysed with VDJtools, and diversity was normalized by down-sampling all datasets to the smallest sample size. Repertoire overlap clustering matched CDR3 amino acid but not nucleotide sequences to correct batch-related cross-sample contamination. The public reads were run again by TCRdb, first through fastp at Q25 and then through MiXCR, and only productive beta chains were kept. Rows are unified per CDR3 protein, each entry keeping the most common DNA and genes. TCRdb's processing, not the study's, gives the V and J calls here. The sample table records about 400,000 distinct CDR3 sequences; roughly 35% of these occur just once. Roughly 13% of the sample lies in the top ten.

To demonstrate the VDJtools post-analysis software, the study profiled TCR beta repertoires from the peripheral blood of about a dozen young patients with multiple sclerosis. The multiple sclerosis patients were children and adolescents between roughly 6 and 17 years of age. Findings and caveats that apply to the study as a whole: When samples were clustered directly using the F measure, samples prepared in the same batch co-clustered strongly, which prompted a batch-effect correction. The multiple sclerosis patient group was slightly younger than the control group. Significantly lower normalized Chao1 diversity was found in multiple sclerosis patients than in controls, suggesting substantial peripheral T-cell clonal expansion. Significantly higher frequencies in patients than in controls were found for a handful of TRBV segments, including TRBV5-6, TRBV5-1 and TRBV20-1.

Of note for this clonotype: Its antigen target is currently unknown. Base qualities are not recorded, but no much larger clone differs from it by a single base.

The trim is 5 bases for V and 4 bases for J, with a gap of 17 bases between the germline ends. The CDR3 covers 15 residues, taking in both the cysteine and the phenylalanine. Solely the CDR3 DNA is kept, with 45 bases framed from the first base. Sequencing used blood. In this chain, TRBV12-3 or TRBV12-4 is recombined with TRBJ1-2, and the D gene may be TRBD1, 6 bases matching. The source of this sequence is a girl aged 5-17 years with multiple sclerosis. The bases are TGTGCCAGCAGTCATTCCGGGACATCCAGCTATGGCTACACCTTC. It encodes CASSHSGTSSYGYTF.